The clone carrying this TCR beta chain has ten or more counts. The CDR3 runs to 13 residues. Germline V lookup: CDR1 SGHAT, CDR2 FQNNGV. Trimming shortened V by 4 bases and J by 6 bases, and 13 bases separated the two germline ends. The sample originates from a study of regulatory T cells in long-lasting Graves disease. Study-wide background: Prior antithyroid drug treatment in newly diagnosed Graves' patients lasted under 3 months.

Construction of TCR beta libraries relied on iRepertoire HTBI primers and on Arm-PCR targeting CDR3 regions. TCRdb reprocessed the multiplex PCR reads with MiXCR, giving one entry per CDR3 protein. The table lists 440,000 or so distinct CDR3 sequences, less than 20% of them singletons, with roughly a tenth in the top ten. Sample time point: newly diagnosed GD, antithyroid drugs for less than 3 months. PBMC RNA served as the TCR library source. These same data were also listed under a study on T cells in Graves' hyperthyroidism and ophthalmopathy. In that study: From stable hyperthyroidism, ophthalmopathy was separated by a 13 V-J model.

This chain uses TRBV11-2 with TRBJ2-7; no firm D call. The sample here was peripheral blood mononuclear cells (PBMCs), taken at new diagnosis, from a patient treated with antithyroid drugs. This TCR came from a woman in her 30s with Graves disease. CDR3 DNA sequence: TGTGCCAGCAGCTCCTTCCGAGCAGGCGAGCAGTACTTC. It translates to CASSSFRAGEQYF.